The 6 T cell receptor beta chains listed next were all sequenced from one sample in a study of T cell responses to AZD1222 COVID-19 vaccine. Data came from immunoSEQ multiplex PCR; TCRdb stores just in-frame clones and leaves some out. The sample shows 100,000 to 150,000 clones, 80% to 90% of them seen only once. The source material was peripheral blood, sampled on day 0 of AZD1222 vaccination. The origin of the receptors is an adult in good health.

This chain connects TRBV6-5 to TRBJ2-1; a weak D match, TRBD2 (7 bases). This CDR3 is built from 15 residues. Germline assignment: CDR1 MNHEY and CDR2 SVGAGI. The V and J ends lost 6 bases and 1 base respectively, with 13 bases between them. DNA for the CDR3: TGTGCCAGCAGGGGAGGGGGGGGATCCTACAATGAGCAGTTCTTC. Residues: CASRGGGGSYNEQFF.

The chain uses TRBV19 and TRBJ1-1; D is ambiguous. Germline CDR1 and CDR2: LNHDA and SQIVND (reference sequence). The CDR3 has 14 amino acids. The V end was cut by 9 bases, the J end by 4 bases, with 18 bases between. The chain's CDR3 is CASPSPESGTEAFF. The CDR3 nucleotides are TGTGCCAGCCCATCTCCGGAGAGCGGCACTGAAGCTTTCTTT.

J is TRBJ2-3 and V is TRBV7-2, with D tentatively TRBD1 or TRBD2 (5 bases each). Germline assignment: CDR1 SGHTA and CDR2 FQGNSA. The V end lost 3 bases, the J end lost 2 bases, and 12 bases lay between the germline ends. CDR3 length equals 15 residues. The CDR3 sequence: CASSLYGALTDTQYF. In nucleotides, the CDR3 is TGTGCCAGCAGCTTGTACGGGGCCCTCACAGATACGCAGTATTTT.

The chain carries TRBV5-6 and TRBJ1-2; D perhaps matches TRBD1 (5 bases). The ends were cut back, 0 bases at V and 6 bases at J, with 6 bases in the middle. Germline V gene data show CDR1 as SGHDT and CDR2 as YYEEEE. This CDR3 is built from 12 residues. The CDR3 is CASSLAGNGYTF. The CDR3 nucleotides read TGTGCCAGCAGCTTGGCAGGGAATGGCTACACCTTC.

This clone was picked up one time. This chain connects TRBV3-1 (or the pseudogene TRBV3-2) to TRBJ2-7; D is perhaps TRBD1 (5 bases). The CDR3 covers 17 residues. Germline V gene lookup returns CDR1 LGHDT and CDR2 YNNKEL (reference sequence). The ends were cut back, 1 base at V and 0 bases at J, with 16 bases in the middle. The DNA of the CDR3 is TGTGCCAGCAGCCAAGCTAAGAAGAGTAGGGGCTCCTACGAGCAGTACTTC. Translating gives CASSQAKKSRGSYEQYF.

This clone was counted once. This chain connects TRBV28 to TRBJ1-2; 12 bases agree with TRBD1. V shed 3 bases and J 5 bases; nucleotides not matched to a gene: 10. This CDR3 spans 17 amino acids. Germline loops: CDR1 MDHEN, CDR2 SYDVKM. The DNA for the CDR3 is TGTGCCAGCAGTTTGTCTACCGGGACAGGGGGCGCGTATGGCTACACCTTC. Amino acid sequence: CASSLSTGTGGAYGYTF.